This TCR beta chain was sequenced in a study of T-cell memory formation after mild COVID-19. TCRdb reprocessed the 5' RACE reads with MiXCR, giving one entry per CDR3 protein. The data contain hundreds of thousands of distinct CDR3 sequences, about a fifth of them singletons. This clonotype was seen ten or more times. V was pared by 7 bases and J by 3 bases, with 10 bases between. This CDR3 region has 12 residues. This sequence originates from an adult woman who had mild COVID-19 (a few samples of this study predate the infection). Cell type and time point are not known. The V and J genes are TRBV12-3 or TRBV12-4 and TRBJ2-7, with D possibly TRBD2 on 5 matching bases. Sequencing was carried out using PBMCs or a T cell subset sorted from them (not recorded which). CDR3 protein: CASKRENYEQYF. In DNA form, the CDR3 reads TGTGCCAGCAAACGGGAAAACTACGAGCAGTACTTC.